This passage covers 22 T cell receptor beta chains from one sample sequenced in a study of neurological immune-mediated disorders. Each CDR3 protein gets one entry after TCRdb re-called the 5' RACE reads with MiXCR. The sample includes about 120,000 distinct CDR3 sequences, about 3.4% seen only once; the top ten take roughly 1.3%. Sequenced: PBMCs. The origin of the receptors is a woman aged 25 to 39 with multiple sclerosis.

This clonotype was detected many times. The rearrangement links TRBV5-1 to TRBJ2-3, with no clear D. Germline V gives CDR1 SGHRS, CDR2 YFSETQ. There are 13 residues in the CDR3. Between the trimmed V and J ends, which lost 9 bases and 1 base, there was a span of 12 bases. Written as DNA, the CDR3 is TGCGCCACTCGACTGTCCCGCACAGATACGCAGTATTTT. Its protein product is CATRLSRTDTQYF.

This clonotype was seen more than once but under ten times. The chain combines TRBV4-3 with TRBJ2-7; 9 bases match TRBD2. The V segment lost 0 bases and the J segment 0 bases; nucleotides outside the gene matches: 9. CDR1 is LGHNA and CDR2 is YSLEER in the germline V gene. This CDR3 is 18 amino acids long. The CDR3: CASSQESASGKSSYEQYF. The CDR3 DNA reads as TGCGCCAGCAGCCAAGAAAGTGCTAGCGGGAAGAGCTCCTACGAGCAGTACTTC.

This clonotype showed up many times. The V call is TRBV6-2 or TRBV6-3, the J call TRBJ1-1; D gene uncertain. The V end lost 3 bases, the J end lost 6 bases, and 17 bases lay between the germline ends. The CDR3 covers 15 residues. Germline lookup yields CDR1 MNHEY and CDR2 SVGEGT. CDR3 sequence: CASSYILRDPAEAFF. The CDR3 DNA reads TGTGCCAGCAGTTATATATTACGAGATCCTGCTGAAGCTTTCTTT.

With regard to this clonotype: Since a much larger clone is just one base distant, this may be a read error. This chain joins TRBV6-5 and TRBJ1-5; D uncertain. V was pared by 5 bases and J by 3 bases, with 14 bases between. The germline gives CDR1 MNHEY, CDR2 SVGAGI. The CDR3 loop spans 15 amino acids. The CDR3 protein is CASSPKGGYNQPQHF. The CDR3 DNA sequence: TGTGCCAGCAGTCCGAAAGGCGGGTACAATCAGCCCCAGCATTTT.

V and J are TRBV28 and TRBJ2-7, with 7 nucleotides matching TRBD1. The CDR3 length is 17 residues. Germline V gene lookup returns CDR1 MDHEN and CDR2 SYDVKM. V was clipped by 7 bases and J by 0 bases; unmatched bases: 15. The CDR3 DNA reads TGTGCCAGCAAACCCTCCTACAGGGGTAAACACTCCTACGAGCAGTACTTC. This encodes CASKPSYRGKHSYEQYF. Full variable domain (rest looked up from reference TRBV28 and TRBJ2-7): DVKVTQSSRYLVKRTGEKVFLECVQDMDHENMFWYRQDPGLGLRLIYFSYDVKMKEKGDIPEGYSVSREKKERFSLILESASTNQTSMYLCASKPSYRGKHSYEQYFGPGTRLTVT.

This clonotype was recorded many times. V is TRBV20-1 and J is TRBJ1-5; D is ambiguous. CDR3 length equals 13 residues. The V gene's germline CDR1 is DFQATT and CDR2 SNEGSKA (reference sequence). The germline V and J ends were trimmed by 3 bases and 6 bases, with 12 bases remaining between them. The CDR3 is CSARFRELQPQHF. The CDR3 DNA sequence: TGCAGTGCTAGGTTCAGAGAACTTCAGCCCCAGCATTTT.

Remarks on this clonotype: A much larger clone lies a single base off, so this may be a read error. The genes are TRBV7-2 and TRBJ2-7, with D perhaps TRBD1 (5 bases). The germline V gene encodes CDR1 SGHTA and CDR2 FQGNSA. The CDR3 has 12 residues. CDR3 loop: CDSSSQGYEQYF. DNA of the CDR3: TGTGACAGCAGCTCCCAGGGTTACGAGCAGTACTTC. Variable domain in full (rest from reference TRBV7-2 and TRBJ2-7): GAGVSQSPSNKVTEKGKDVELRCDPISGHTALYWYRQSLGQGLEFLIYFQGNSAPDKSGLPSDRFSAERTGGSVSTLTIQRTQQEDSAVYLCDSSSQGYEQYFGPGTRLTVT.

DNA for the CDR3: TGTGCCAGCTCACCAGGGAAGAATAATCAGCCCCAGCATTTT. This translates into CASSPGKNNQPQHF. The gene calls are TRBV18 and TRBJ1-5; no firm D call. Trimming took 2 bases from V and 4 from J, leaving 9 bases between them. Germline CDR1 and CDR2: KGHSH and LQKENI. The CDR3 covers 14 residues.

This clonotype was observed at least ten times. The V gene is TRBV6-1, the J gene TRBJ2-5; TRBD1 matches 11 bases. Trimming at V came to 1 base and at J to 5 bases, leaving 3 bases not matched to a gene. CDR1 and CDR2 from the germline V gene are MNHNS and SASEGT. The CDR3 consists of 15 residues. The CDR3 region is CASSEGTGGAETQYF. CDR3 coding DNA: TGTGCCAGCAGTGAAGGGACAGGGGGCGCCGAGACCCAGTACTTC.

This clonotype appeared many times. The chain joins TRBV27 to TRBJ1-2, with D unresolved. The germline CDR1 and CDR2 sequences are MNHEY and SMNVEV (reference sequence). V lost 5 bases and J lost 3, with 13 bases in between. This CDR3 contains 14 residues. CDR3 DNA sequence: TGTGCCAGCAGTCTCTGGGAGGGCCACTATGGCTACACCTTC. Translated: CASSLWEGHYGYTF.

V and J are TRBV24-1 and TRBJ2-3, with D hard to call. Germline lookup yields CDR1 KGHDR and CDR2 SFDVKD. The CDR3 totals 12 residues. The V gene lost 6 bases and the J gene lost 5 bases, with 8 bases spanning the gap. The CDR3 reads CATSHTGDTQYF. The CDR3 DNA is TGTGCCACCAGTCATACGGGAGATACGCAGTATTTT.

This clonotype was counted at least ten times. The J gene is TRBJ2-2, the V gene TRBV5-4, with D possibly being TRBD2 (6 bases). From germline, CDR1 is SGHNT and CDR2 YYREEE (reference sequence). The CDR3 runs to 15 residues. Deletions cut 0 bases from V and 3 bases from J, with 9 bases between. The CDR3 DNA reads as TGTGCCAGCAGCTTGGACAGGAGGGACACCGGGGAGCTGTTTTTT. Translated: CASSLDRRDTGELFF.

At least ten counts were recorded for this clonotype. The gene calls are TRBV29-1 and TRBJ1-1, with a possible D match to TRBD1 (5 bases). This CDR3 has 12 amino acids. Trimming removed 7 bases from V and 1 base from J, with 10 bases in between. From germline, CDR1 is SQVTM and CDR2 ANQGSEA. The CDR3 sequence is CSGGHPNTEAFF. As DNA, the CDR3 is TGCAGCGGTGGACATCCGAACACTGAAGCTTTCTTT.

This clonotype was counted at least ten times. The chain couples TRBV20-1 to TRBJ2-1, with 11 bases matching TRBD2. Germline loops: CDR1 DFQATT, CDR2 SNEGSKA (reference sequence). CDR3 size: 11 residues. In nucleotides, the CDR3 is TGCAGGGGGACTAGCGGCAATGAGCAGTTCTTC. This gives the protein CRGTSGNEQFF.

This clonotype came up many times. The CDR3 protein is CASRLQEPNQPQHF. For the CDR3, the DNA is TGTGCCAGCAGATTGCAAGAGCCCAATCAGCCCCAGCATTTT. The genes are TRBV2 and TRBJ1-5; no clear D gene. Germline V CDR1 and CDR2: SNHLY, FYNNEI. The CDR3 has 14 amino acids. The ends were cut back, 6 bases at V and 3 bases at J, with 12 bases in the middle.

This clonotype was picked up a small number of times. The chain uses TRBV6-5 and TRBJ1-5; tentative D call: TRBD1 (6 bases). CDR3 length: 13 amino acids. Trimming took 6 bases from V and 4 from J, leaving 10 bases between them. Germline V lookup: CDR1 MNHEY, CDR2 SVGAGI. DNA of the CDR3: TGTGCCAGCAGCACCGACAGGAATCAGCCCCAGCATTTT. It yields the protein CASSTDRNQPQHF.

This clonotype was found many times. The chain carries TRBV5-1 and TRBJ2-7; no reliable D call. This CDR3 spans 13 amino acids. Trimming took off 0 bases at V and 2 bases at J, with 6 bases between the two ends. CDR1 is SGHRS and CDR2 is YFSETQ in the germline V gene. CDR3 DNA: TGCGCCAGCAGCTTGGGCAGCCCCTACGAGCAGTACTTC. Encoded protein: CASSLGSPYEQYF.

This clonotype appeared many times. DNA of the CDR3: TGCAGCGTTGAAAGGGGGGCGAAGAACATTCAGTACTTC. It translates to CSVERGAKNIQYF. The J gene is TRBJ2-4, the V gene TRBV29-1; D is perhaps TRBD1 or TRBD2 (6 bases each). The CDR3 is 13 amino acids. Germline lookup yields CDR1 SQVTM and CDR2 ANQGSEA. The V gene lost 2 bases and the J gene lost 7 bases, with 12 bases spanning the gap. The complete variable domain, with remaining parts taken from reference TRBV29-1 and TRBJ2-4, reads SAVISQKPSRDICQRGTSLTIQCQVDSQVTMMFWYRQQPGQSLTLIATANQGSEATYESGFVIDKFPISRPNLTFSTLTVSNMSPEDSSIYLCSVERGAKNIQYFGAGTRLSVL.

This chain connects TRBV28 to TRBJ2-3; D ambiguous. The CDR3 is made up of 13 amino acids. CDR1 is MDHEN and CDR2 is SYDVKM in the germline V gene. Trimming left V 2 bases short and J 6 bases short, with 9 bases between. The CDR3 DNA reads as TGTGCCAGCAGTTTACCCCTAGTGGATACGCAGTATTTT. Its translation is CASSLPLVDTQYF.

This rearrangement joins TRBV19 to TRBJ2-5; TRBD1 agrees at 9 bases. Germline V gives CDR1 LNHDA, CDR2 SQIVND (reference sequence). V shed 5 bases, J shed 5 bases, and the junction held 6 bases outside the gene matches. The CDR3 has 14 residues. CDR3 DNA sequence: TGTGCCAGTAGTCCCCGGGACAGGGTGGAGACCCAGTACTTC. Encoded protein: CASSPRDRVETQYF. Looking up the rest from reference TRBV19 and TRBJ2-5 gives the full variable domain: DGGITQSPKYLFRKEGQNVTLSCEQNLNHDAMYWYRQDPGQGLRLIYYSQIVNDFQKGDIAEGYSVSREKKESFPLTVTSAQKNPTAFYLCASSPRDRVETQYFGPGTRLLVL.

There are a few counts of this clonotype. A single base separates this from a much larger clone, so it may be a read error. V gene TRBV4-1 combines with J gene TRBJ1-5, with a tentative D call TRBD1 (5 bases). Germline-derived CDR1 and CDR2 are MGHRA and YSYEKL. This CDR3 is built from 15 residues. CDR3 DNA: TGCGCCAGCAGCCAAGTTGACAGTTCCAATCAGCACCAGCATTTT. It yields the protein CASSQVDSSNQHQHF.

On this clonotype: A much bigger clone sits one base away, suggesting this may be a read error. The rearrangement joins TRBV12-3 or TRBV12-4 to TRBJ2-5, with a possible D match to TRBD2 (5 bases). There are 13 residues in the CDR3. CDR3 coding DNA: TGTGCCAGCAGCCTGGCCCGGGCGGGCGGCCAGTGCTTC. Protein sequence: CASSLARAGGQCF.